This TCR beta chain comes out of a study of OX40 agonist ivuxolimab in advanced cancers. This CDR3 is built from 15 residues. V was clipped by 4 bases and J by 9 bases; unmatched bases: 10. The V gene's germline CDR1 is SGHTS and CDR2 YDEGEE. Produced via immunoSEQ multiplex PCR; TCRdb's table is partial and in-frame only. This repertoire shows tens of thousands of clones, more than 70% found once; its top ten account for 3.5% to 5.5%. The chain is built from TRBV5-8 and TRBJ1-5; 10 bases line up with TRBD1. This sequence originates from an adult with an advanced solid tumor such as melanoma, head and neck, liver or kidney cancer. Sample: CD4+ or CD8+ T cells sorted from blood, taken in a trial of the OX40 agonist ivuxolimab. The CDR3 protein is CASSPTGGWGWPQHF. The CDR3 DNA reads as TGTGCCAGCAGCCCGACAGGGGGCTGGGGGTGGCCCCAGCATTTT.